This is a list of T cell receptor beta chains from one sample in a study of blood T cell repertoires in COVID-19. Measured with immunoSEQ multiplex PCR; TCRdb has only the in-frame clones, and not every one. The sample has 150,000 or so clones; around 87% are singletons. The sample comprised peripheral blood. These receptors were collected from a woman aged 70 to 79 with COVID-19, enrolled during active disease. Each CDR3 is given with its conserved first and last residue. The order of the fields is D gene, J gene, clone size, V gene, CDR3 DNA, CDR3 protein. D genes are given only for firm matches. The size field is filled for only some rows; it gives once, few, many or a size class.

d_call: TRBD1; j_call: TRBJ1-5; clone_size: NA; v_call: TRBV5-1; cdr3_nt: TGCGCCAGCAGTCTCGGGTTAGGGGGCGATCAGCCCCAGCATTTT; cdr3_aa: CASSLGLGGDQPQHF
d_call: NA; j_call: TRBJ1-2; clone_size: NA; v_call: TRBV19; cdr3_nt: TGTGCCAGTAGTCAGACAGGTTCGTCTGGCTACACCTTC; cdr3_aa: CASSQTGSSGYTF
d_call: TRBD1; j_call: TRBJ1-1; clone_size: once; v_call: TRBV28; cdr3_nt: TGTGCCAGCAGTCTCGACAGGGGTTTGGCTTTCTTT; cdr3_aa: CASSLDRGLAFF
d_call: NA; j_call: TRBJ2-7; clone_size: NA; v_call: TRBV4-1; cdr3_nt: TGCGCCAGTCGAGGGGGTTCCTACGAGCAGTACTTC; cdr3_aa: CASRGGSYEQYF
d_call: TRBD1; j_call: TRBJ1-2; clone_size: NA; v_call: TRBV5-1; cdr3_nt: TGCGCCAGCAGCTCCCCGGTTGGGACAGCTCTTAACTATGGCTACACCTTC; cdr3_aa: CASSSPVGTALNYGYTF
d_call: TRBD1; j_call: TRBJ1-2; clone_size: NA; v_call: TRBV5-1; cdr3_nt: TGCGCCAGCAGCTTGGAAAGGTCCCCAGGGGGCGTAGGCTACACCTTC; cdr3_aa: CASSLERSPGGVGYTF
d_call: TRBD1; j_call: TRBJ1-1; clone_size: NA; v_call: TRBV5-1; cdr3_nt: TGCGCCAGCACCTCACATCAACAGGGGGCAGGCACTGAAGCTTTCTTT; cdr3_aa: CASTSHQQGAGTEAFF
d_call: TRBD1; j_call: TRBJ1-2; clone_size: NA; v_call: TRBV9; cdr3_nt: TGTGCCAGCAGCTTCTCGGGACAGGGAGGCGGCTATGGCTACACCTTC; cdr3_aa: CASSFSGQGGGYGYTF
d_call: NA; j_call: TRBJ1-4; clone_size: NA; v_call: TRBV19; cdr3_nt: TGTGCCAGTAGTCCCGTACAAAGAATGGGGGGTAATGAAAAACTGTTTTTT; cdr3_aa: CASSPVQRMGGNEKLFF
d_call: NA; j_call: TRBJ2-2; clone_size: NA; v_call: TRBV2; cdr3_nt: TGTGCCAGCAGTGGAGGCCGAAACACCGGGGAGCTGTTTTTT; cdr3_aa: CASSGGRNTGELFF
d_call: NA; j_call: TRBJ1-1; clone_size: NA; v_call: TRBV7-8; cdr3_nt: TGTGCCAGCAGCTTAGGCCGGTTGAACACTGAAGCTTTCTTT; cdr3_aa: CASSLGRLNTEAFF
d_call: NA; j_call: TRBJ1-1; clone_size: NA; v_call: TRBV28; cdr3_nt: TGTGCCAGCAGTTCCTCGGGGGGGAGGGAAGCTTTCTTT; cdr3_aa: CASSSSGGREAFF
d_call: NA; j_call: TRBJ1-6; clone_size: NA; v_call: TRBV20-1; cdr3_nt: TGCAGTGCTAGTAGCAGGACACCATATAATTCACCCCTCCACTTT; cdr3_aa: CSASSRTPYNSPLHF
d_call: TRBD1; j_call: TRBJ2-7; clone_size: NA; v_call: TRBV6-2/TRBV6-3; cdr3_nt: TGTGCCAGCAGTGAGGGAGGGACAGGGGGCTACGAGCAGTACTTC; cdr3_aa: CASSEGGTGGYEQYF
d_call: TRBD1; j_call: TRBJ1-2; clone_size: NA; v_call: TRBV2; cdr3_nt: TGTGCCAGCAGGGCCGACAGGGGTAATGGCTACACCTTC; cdr3_aa: CASRADRGNGYTF
d_call: NA; j_call: TRBJ2-1; clone_size: NA; v_call: TRBV18; cdr3_nt: TGTGCCAGCTCACCTTTTGACACATACAATGAGCAGTTCTTC; cdr3_aa: CASSPFDTYNEQFF
d_call: TRBD1; j_call: TRBJ1-1; clone_size: few; v_call: TRBV9; cdr3_nt: TGTGCCAGCAGCGTGAGGGACAGTCCCATGAACACTGAAGCTTTCTTT; cdr3_aa: CASSVRDSPMNTEAFF
d_call: TRBD1; j_call: TRBJ2-7; clone_size: NA; v_call: TRBV2; cdr3_nt: TGTGCCAGCCACAGGGGGCGATACGAGCAGTACTTC; cdr3_aa: CASHRGRYEQYF
d_call: NA; j_call: TRBJ2-3; clone_size: NA; v_call: TRBV5-1; cdr3_nt: TGCGCCAGCAGCTTAGGGGGTAGCACAGATACGCAGTATTTT; cdr3_aa: CASSLGGSTDTQYF
d_call: NA; j_call: TRBJ2-7; clone_size: NA; v_call: TRBV12-3/TRBV12-4; cdr3_nt: TGTGCCAGCACGGGTTCCTACGAGCAGTACTTC; cdr3_aa: CASTGSYEQYF
d_call: NA; j_call: TRBJ2-7; clone_size: NA; v_call: TRBV5-6; cdr3_nt: TGTGCCAGCAGCCGGACAGTGGGGGAGCAGTACTTC; cdr3_aa: CASSRTVGEQYF
d_call: TRBD1; j_call: TRBJ2-2; clone_size: NA; v_call: TRBV6-4; cdr3_nt: TGTGCCAGCAGGAGGGACAGGGGCACCGGGGAGCTGTTTTTT; cdr3_aa: CASRRDRGTGELFF
d_call: NA; j_call: TRBJ1-6; clone_size: NA; v_call: TRBV7-9; cdr3_nt: TGTGCCAGCAGGCGGGACTCAATTAATTCACCCCTCCACTTT; cdr3_aa: CASRRDSINSPLHF
d_call: NA; j_call: TRBJ1-1; clone_size: NA; v_call: TRBV4-2; cdr3_nt: TGTGCCAGCAGCCCCAGAGGACAAGCCTATGAAGCTTTCTTT; cdr3_aa: CASSPRGQAYEAFF
d_call: NA; j_call: TRBJ2-1; clone_size: NA; v_call: TRBV18; cdr3_nt: TGTGCCAGCTCGTTCTCAACCCTCAGGGAGCAGTTCTTC; cdr3_aa: CASSFSTLREQFF
d_call: NA; j_call: TRBJ1-3; clone_size: NA; v_call: TRBV6-6; cdr3_nt: TGTGCCAGCAGTCCGCAGGGAACAGGCAGTGGAAACACCATATATTTT; cdr3_aa: CASSPQGTGSGNTIYF
d_call: NA; j_call: TRBJ2-1; clone_size: NA; v_call: TRBV18; cdr3_nt: TGTGCCAGCTCACCAGGGCGGGATTACAATGAGCAGTTCTTC; cdr3_aa: CASSPGRDYNEQFF
d_call: TRBD1; j_call: TRBJ2-2; clone_size: NA; v_call: TRBV5-1; cdr3_nt: TGCGCCAGCAGAGAGGGACAGGGGTTGGGCACCGGGGAGCTGTTTTTT; cdr3_aa: CASREGQGLGTGELFF
d_call: TRBD2; j_call: TRBJ2-1; clone_size: NA; v_call: TRBV3-1/TRBV3-2; cdr3_nt: TGTGCCAGCAGCCAAGGGCTAGCGGTCTCCTACAATGAGCAGTTCTTC; cdr3_aa: CASSQGLAVSYNEQFF
d_call: NA; j_call: TRBJ2-3; clone_size: NA; v_call: TRBV18; cdr3_nt: TGTGCCAGCCAAGGGGGTTCGGATACGCAGTATTTT; cdr3_aa: CASQGGSDTQYF
d_call: NA; j_call: TRBJ1-2; clone_size: NA; v_call: TRBV5-6; cdr3_nt: TGTGCCAGCAGCCAAGACAGATTTTATGGCTACACCTTC; cdr3_aa: CASSQDRFYGYTF
d_call: TRBD2; j_call: TRBJ2-1; clone_size: NA; v_call: TRBV19; cdr3_nt: TGTGCCAGTAGTATCCTAGCGGGGGGAAACAATGAGCAGTTCTTC; cdr3_aa: CASSILAGGNNEQFF
d_call: TRBD1; j_call: TRBJ1-2; clone_size: NA; v_call: TRBV4-1; cdr3_nt: TGCGCCAGCAGCCGAGGCGCCGGGACAGGGGTTTACTATGGCTACACCTTC; cdr3_aa: CASSRGAGTGVYYGYTF
d_call: NA; j_call: TRBJ1-1; clone_size: NA; v_call: TRBV6-5; cdr3_nt: TGTGCCAGCAGTCGACAGGCATTGAACACTGAAGCTTTCTTT; cdr3_aa: CASSRQALNTEAFF
d_call: TRBD2; j_call: TRBJ2-1; clone_size: NA; v_call: TRBV19; cdr3_nt: TGTGCCAGTAGTTTGGTCGCTAGGGGAGGGACTATTAGGGATGGTGAGCAGTTCTTC; cdr3_aa: CASSLVARGGTIRDGEQFF
d_call: NA; j_call: TRBJ1-5; clone_size: few; v_call: TRBV12-2; cdr3_nt: TGTGCAAGTCGCTTAGCGGGGGGAGAAGATCAGGGACGAACTCAGCCCCAGCATTTT; cdr3_aa: CASRLAGGEDQGRTQPQHF
d_call: NA; j_call: TRBJ1-4; clone_size: NA; v_call: TRBV13; cdr3_nt: TGTGCCAGCAGCTTAGACCGGAATGAAAAACTGTTTTTT; cdr3_aa: CASSLDRNEKLFF
d_call: TRBD1; j_call: TRBJ2-7; clone_size: NA; v_call: TRBV28; cdr3_nt: TGTGCCAGCAGTGCCACAGGGGGGACTTACGAGCAGTACTTC; cdr3_aa: CASSATGGTYEQYF
d_call: NA; j_call: TRBJ1-4; clone_size: NA; v_call: TRBV9; cdr3_nt: TGTGCCAGCAGCGTAGGTCCCGGCGGGGGGAATGAAAAACTGTTTTTT; cdr3_aa: CASSVGPGGGNEKLFF
d_call: TRBD1; j_call: TRBJ1-5; clone_size: NA; v_call: TRBV3-1/TRBV3-2; cdr3_nt: TGTGCCAGCAGCCAGTCAGGGGACAGGGGGCTCTATAGCAATCAGCCCCAGCATTTT; cdr3_aa: CASSQSGDRGLYSNQPQHF
d_call: NA; j_call: TRBJ1-6; clone_size: NA; v_call: TRBV30; cdr3_nt: TGTGCCTGGAGTAAACTTTCACCCCTCCACTTT; cdr3_aa: CAWSKLSPLHF
d_call: TRBD2; j_call: TRBJ2-5; clone_size: NA; v_call: TRBV5-6; cdr3_nt: TGTGCCAGCAGCCCCTATGGACTAGCGGGGGGGCGAAACCCGTACTTC; cdr3_aa: CASSPYGLAGGRNPYF
d_call: TRBD1; j_call: TRBJ1-3; clone_size: NA; v_call: TRBV28; cdr3_nt: TGTGCCAGCAGTCCCCGACAGGGGGCGAACACCATATATTTT; cdr3_aa: CASSPRQGANTIYF
d_call: NA; j_call: TRBJ2-2; clone_size: NA; v_call: TRBV7-9; cdr3_nt: TGTGCCAGCAGCTTAGTCGACTTTGCGAACACCGGGGAGCTGTTTTTT; cdr3_aa: CASSLVDFANTGELFF
d_call: NA; j_call: TRBJ1-4; clone_size: NA; v_call: TRBV19; cdr3_nt: TGTGCCAGTAGTAGGAACAAGGACGGAGGGGCTAATGAAAAACTGTTTTTT; cdr3_aa: CASSRNKDGGANEKLFF
d_call: NA; j_call: TRBJ1-2; clone_size: NA; v_call: TRBV24-1; cdr3_nt: TGTGCCACCAGTGATTTGCACGGGGGAGGCTACACCTTC; cdr3_aa: CATSDLHGGGYTF
d_call: NA; j_call: TRBJ1-5; clone_size: NA; v_call: TRBV7-2; cdr3_nt: TGTGCCAGCAGCCGGTGGGAGGGGCCCCAGCATTTT; cdr3_aa: CASSRWEGPQHF
d_call: TRBD1; j_call: TRBJ1-5; clone_size: NA; v_call: TRBV2; cdr3_nt: TGTGCCAGCAGCGTACCGACAGGGGGCGGCAATCAGCCCCAGCATTTT; cdr3_aa: CASSVPTGGGNQPQHF
d_call: TRBD2; j_call: TRBJ2-1; clone_size: NA; v_call: TRBV28; cdr3_nt: TGTGCCAGCAGTTCGGGGGGGCCGGATGAGCAGTTCTTC; cdr3_aa: CASSSGGPDEQFF
d_call: TRBD1; j_call: TRBJ1-1; clone_size: NA; v_call: TRBV29-1; cdr3_nt: TGCAGCGTTGAAAGGGCAGGGGGCCCTACTGAAGCTTTCTTT; cdr3_aa: CSVERAGGPTEAFF
d_call: NA; j_call: TRBJ2-7; clone_size: NA; v_call: TRBV28; cdr3_nt: TGTGCCACCCAGGACAGCTCCTACGAGCAGTACTTC; cdr3_aa: CATQDSSYEQYF
d_call: NA; j_call: TRBJ2-7; clone_size: NA; v_call: TRBV19; cdr3_nt: TGTGCCAGTAGTATGTACGCCAGGGGATCGTACGAGCAGTACTTC; cdr3_aa: CASSMYARGSYEQYF
d_call: TRBD1; j_call: TRBJ2-3; clone_size: NA; v_call: TRBV4-2; cdr3_nt: TGTGCCAGCAGCCAAGAGCGCACAGGGGGCACAGATACGCAGTATTTT; cdr3_aa: CASSQERTGGTDTQYF
d_call: TRBD1; j_call: TRBJ2-7; clone_size: once; v_call: TRBV15; cdr3_nt: TGTGCCACCAGCAGAGATTTCCGGCAGGGGGTGGTTTACGAGCAGTACTTC; cdr3_aa: CATSRDFRQGVVYEQYF
d_call: TRBD1; j_call: TRBJ1-2; clone_size: NA; v_call: TRBV7-9; cdr3_nt: TGTGCCAGCAGCCCCAGGGACAGGAACTATGGCTACACCTTC; cdr3_aa: CASSPRDRNYGYTF
d_call: TRBD1; j_call: TRBJ1-5; clone_size: NA; v_call: TRBV30; cdr3_nt: TGTGCCTGGAGTTGGGGACAGGGTGAGCCGAATCAGCCCCAGCATTTT; cdr3_aa: CAWSWGQGEPNQPQHF
d_call: NA; j_call: TRBJ2-1; clone_size: NA; v_call: TRBV5-1; cdr3_nt: TGCGCCAGCAGCTCCGACACGAATTCCTACAATGAGCAGTTCTTC; cdr3_aa: CASSSDTNSYNEQFF
d_call: NA; j_call: TRBJ2-7; clone_size: NA; v_call: TRBV28; cdr3_nt: TGTGCCAGCAGCCTCCCGGTACCCTACGAGCAGTACTTC; cdr3_aa: CASSLPVPYEQYF
d_call: TRBD1; j_call: TRBJ1-1; clone_size: NA; v_call: TRBV7-9; cdr3_nt: TGTGCCAGCAGCTTAAGGACAGGCCCGAACACTGAAGCTTTCTTT; cdr3_aa: CASSLRTGPNTEAFF
d_call: NA; j_call: TRBJ1-1; clone_size: NA; v_call: TRBV7-3; cdr3_nt: TGTGCCAGCAGCTTAGATGGGGCGGTGGACACTGAAGCTTTCTTT; cdr3_aa: CASSLDGAVDTEAFF